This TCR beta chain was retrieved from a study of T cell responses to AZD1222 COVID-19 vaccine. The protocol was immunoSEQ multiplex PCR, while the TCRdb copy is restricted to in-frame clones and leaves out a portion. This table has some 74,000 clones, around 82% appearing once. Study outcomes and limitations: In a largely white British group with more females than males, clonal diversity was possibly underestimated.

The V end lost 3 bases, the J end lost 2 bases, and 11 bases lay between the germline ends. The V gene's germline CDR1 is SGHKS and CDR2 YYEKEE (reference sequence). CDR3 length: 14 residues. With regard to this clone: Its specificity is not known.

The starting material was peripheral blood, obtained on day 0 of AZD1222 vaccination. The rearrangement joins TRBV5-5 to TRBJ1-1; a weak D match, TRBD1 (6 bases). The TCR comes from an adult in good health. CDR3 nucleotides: TGTGCCAGCAGCTCGACAGGAGTAAACACTGAAGCTTTCTTT. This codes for CASSSTGVNTEAFF.